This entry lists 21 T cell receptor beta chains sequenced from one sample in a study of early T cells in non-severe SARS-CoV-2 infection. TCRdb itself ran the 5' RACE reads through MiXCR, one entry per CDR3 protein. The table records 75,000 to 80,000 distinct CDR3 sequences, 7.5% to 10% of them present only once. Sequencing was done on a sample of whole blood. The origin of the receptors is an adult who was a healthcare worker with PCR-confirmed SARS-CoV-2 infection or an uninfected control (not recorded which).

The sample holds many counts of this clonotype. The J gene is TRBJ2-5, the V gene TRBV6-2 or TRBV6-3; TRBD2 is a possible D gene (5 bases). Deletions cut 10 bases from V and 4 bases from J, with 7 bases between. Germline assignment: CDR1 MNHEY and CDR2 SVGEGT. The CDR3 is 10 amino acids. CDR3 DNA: TGTGCCACCGCGGGAGAGACCCAGTACTTC. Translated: CATAGETQYF.

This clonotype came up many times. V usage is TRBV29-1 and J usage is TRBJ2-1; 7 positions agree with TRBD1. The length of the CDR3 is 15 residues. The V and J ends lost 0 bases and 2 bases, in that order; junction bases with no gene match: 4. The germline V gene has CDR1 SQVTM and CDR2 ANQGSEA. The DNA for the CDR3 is TGCAGCGTTGAAGATCCGGGGACAGCCTACAATGAGCAGTTCTTC. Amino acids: CSVEDPGTAYNEQFF.

CDR3 region: CASSLRLAGGVGELFF. CDR3 nucleotide sequence: TGTGCCAGCAGCTTGAGGCTAGCGGGAGGCGTCGGGGAGCTGTTTTTT. The V gene is TRBV5-6, the J gene TRBJ2-2; 11 nucleotides match TRBD2. V shed 1 base and J 7 bases; nucleotides not matched to a gene: 6. The CDR3 loop spans 16 amino acids. Germline V gene sequence: CDR1 SGHDT, CDR2 YYEEEE.

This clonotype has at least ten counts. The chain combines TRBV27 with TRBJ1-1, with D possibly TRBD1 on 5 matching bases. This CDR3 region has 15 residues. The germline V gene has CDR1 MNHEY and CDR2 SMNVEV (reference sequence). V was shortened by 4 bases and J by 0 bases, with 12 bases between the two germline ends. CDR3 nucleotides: TGTGCCAGCAGTTCCCTGGGACTGATGAACACTGAAGCTTTCTTT. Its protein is CASSSLGLMNTEAFF.

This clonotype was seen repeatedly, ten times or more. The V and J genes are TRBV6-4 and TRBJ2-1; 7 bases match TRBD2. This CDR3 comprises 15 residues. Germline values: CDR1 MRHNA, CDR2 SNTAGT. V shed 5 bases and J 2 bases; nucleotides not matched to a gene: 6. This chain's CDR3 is CASSSEAGTYNEQFF. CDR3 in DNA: TGTGCCAGCAGTTCCGAAGCGGGAACCTACAATGAGCAGTTCTTC.

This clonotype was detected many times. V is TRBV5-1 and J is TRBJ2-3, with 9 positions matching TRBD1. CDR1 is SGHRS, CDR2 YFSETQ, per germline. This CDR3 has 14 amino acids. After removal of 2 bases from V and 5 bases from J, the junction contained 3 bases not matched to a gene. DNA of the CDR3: TGCGCCAGCAGCTTAGGGACAGGGAGAGATACGCAGTATTTT. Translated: CASSLGTGRDTQYF.

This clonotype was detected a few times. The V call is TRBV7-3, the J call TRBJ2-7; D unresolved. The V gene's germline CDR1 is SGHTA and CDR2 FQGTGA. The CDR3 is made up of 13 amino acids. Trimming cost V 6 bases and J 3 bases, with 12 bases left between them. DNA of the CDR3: TGTGCCAGCAGTTATGCTACGGGCTACGAGCAGTACTTC. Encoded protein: CASSYATGYEQYF.

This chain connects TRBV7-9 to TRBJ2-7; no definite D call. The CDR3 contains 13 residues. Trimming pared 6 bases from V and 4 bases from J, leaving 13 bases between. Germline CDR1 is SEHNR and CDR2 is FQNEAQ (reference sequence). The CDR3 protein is CASSPSTSYEQYF. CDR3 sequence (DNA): TGTGCCAGCAGTCCCTCGACTTCATACGAGCAGTACTTC. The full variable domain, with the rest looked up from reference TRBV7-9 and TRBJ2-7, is DTGVSQNPRHKITKRGQNVTFRCDPISEHNRLYWYRQTLGQGPEFLTYFQNEAQLEKSRLLSDRFSAERPKGSFSTLEIQRTEQGDSAMYLCASSPSTSYEQYFGPGTRLTVT.

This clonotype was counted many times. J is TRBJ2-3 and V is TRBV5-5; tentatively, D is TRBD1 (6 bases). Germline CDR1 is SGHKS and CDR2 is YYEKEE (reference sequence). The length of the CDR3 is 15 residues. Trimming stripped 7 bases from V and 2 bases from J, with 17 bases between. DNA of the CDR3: TGTGCCAGCGAACGGGCTACAGGGATCACAGATACGCAGTATTTT. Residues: CASERATGITDTQYF. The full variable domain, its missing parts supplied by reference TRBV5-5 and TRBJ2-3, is DAGVTQSPTHLIKTRGQQVTLRCSPISGHKSVSWYQQVLGQGPQFIFQYYEKEERGRGNFPDRFSARQFPNYSSELNVNALLLGDSALYLCASERATGITDTQYFGPGTRLTVL.

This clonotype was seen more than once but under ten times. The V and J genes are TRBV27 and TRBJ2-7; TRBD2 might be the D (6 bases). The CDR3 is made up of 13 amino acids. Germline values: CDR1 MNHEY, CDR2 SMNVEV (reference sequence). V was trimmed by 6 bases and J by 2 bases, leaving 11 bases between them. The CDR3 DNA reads TGTGCCAGCAGCCAAGGGACTCCCTACGAGCAGTACTTC. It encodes CASSQGTPYEQYF.

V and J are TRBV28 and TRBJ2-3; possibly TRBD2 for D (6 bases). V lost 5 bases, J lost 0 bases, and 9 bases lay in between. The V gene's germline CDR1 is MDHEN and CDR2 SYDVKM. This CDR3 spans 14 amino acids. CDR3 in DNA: TGTGCCAGCAGTCCCGGGACTAGCACAGATACGCAGTATTTT. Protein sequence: CASSPGTSTDTQYF.

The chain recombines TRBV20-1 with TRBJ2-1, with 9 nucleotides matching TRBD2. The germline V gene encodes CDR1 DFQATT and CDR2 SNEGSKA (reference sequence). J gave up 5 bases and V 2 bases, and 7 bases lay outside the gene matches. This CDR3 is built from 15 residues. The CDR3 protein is CSARSRRLADNEQFF. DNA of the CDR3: TGCAGTGCTAGATCAAGGAGACTAGCGGACAATGAGCAGTTCTTC.

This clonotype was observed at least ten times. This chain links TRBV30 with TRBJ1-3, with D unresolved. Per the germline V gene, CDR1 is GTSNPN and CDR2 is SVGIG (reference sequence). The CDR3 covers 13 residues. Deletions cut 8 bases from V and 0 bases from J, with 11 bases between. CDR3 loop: CALTASSGNTIYF. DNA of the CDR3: TGTGCCCTCACAGCCAGCTCTGGAAACACCATATATTTT. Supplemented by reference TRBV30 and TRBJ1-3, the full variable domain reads SQTIHQWPATLVQPVGSPLSLECTVEGTSNPNLYWYRQAAGRGLQLLFYSVGIGQISSEVPQNLSASRPQDRQFILSSKKLLLSDSGFYLCALTASSGNTIYFGEGSWLTVV.

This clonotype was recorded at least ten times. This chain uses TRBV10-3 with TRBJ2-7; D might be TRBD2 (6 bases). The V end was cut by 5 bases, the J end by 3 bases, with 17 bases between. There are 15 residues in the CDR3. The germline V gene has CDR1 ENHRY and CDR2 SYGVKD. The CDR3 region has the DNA TGTGCCATCAGTTCTGGGCGTGGGGGGAACTACGAGCAGTACTTC. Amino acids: CAISSGRGGNYEQYF.

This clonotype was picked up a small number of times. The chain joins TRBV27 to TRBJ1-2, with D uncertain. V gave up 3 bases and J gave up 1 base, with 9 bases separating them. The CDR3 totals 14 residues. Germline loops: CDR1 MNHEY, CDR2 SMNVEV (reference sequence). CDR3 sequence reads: CASSFRGFNYGYTF. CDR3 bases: TGTGCCAGCAGTTTTCGAGGGTTTAACTATGGCTACACCTTC.

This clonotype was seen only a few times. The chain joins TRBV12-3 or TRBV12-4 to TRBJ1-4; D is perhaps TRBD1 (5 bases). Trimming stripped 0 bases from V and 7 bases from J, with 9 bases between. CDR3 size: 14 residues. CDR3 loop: CASSLAGVGEKLFF. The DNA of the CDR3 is TGTGCCAGCAGTTTAGCGGGGGTCGGTGAAAAACTGTTTTTT.

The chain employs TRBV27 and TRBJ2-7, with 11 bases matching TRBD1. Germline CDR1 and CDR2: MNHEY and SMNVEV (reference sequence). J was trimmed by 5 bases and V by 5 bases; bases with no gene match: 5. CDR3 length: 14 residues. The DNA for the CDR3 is TGTGCCAGCAGTCCATGGACAGGGGGCCACGAGCAGTACTTC. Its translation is CASSPWTGGHEQYF.

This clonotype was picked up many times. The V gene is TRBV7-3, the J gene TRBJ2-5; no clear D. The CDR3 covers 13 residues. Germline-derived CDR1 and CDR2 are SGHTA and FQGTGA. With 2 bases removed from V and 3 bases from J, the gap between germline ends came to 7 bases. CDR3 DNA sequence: TGTGCCAGCAGCTTATGGGCAAAAGAGACCCAGTACTTC. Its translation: CASSLWAKETQYF.

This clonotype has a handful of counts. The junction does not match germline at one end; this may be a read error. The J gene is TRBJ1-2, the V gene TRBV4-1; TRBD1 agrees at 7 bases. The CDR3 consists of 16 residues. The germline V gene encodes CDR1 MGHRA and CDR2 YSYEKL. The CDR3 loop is CASSKDPWTGGRVYTF. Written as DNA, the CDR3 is TGCGCCAGCAGCAAAGACCCCTGGACAGGCGGTAGAGTCTACACCTTC.

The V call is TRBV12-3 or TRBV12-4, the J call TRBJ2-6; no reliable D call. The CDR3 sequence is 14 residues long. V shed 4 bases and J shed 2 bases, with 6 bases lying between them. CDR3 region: CASSSAPGANVLTF. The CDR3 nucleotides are TGTGCCAGCAGTTCTGCCCCTGGGGCCAACGTCCTGACTTTC.

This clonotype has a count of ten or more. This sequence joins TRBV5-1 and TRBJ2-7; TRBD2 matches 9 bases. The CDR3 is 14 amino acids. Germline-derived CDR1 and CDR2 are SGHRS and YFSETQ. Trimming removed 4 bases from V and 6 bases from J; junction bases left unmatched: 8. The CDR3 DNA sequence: TGCGCCAGCAGCCCAAGCGGGGGGCAGGGCGAGCAGTACTTC. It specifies CASSPSGGQGEQYF.